This TCR beta chain is drawn from a study of T cells in Graves' hyperthyroidism and ophthalmopathy. Amplification targeted TCR beta CDR3 regions from RNA transcripts. TCR CDR3 regions were first amplified by RT-PCR with HTBI primers. TCRdb reprocessed the multiplex PCR reads with MiXCR, giving one entry per CDR3 protein. Here the sample spans under 400,000 distinct CDR3 sequences, 20% to 30% being singletons. This clonotype originated in a man in his fifties with Graves' hyperthyroidism. The sequenced sample consisted of blood.

The CDR3 spells CASRGQGPYNSPLHF. The CDR3 region has the DNA TGTGCCAGCAGGGGACAGGGACCATATAATTCACCCCTCCACTTT. This chain connects TRBV3-1 to TRBJ1-6, with 9 nucleotides matching TRBD1. V shed 6 bases and J 4 bases; nucleotides not matched to a gene: 4. The CDR3 sequence is 15 residues long. Germline V gene sequence: CDR1 LGHDT, CDR2 YNNKEL (reference sequence).